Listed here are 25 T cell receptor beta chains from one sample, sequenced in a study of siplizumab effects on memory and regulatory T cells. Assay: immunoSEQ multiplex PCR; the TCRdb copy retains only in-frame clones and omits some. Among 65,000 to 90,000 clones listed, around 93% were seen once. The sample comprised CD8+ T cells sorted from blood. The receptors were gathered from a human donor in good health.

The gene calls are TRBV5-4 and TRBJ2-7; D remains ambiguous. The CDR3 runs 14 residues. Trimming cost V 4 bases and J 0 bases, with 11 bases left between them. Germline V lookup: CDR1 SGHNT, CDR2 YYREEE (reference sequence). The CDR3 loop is CASSQLTGSYEQYF. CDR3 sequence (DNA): TGTGCCAGCAGCCAACTGACTGGCTCCTACGAGCAGTACTTC.

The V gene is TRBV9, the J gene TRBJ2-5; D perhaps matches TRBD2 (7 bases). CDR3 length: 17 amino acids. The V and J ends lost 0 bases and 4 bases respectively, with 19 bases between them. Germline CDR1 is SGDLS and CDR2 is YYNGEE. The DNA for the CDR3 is TGTGCCAGCAGCGTAGGCTGGTTGAGGGGGGGAATAGAGACCCAGTACTTC. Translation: CASSVGWLRGGIETQYF.

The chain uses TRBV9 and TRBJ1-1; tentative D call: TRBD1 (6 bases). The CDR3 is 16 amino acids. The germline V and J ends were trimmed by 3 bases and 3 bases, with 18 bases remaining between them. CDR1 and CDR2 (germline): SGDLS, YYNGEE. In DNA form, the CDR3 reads TGTGCCAGCAGCGGGGGGCGGGGGGGCGTGGACACTGAAGCTTTCTTT. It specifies CASSGGRGGVDTEAFF.

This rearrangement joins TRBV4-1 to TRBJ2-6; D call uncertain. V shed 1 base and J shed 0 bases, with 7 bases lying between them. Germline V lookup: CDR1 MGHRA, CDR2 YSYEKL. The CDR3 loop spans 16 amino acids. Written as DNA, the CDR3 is TGCGCCAGCAGCCAAGTTGGCGACTCTGGGGCCAACGTCCTGACTTTC. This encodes CASSQVGDSGANVLTF.

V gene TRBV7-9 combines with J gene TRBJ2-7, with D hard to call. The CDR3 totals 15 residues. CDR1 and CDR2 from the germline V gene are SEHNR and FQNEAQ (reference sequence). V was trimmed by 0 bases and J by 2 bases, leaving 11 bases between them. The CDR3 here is CASSLALVTPYEQYF. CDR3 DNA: TGTGCCAGCAGCTTAGCGCTGGTTACCCCCTACGAGCAGTACTTC.

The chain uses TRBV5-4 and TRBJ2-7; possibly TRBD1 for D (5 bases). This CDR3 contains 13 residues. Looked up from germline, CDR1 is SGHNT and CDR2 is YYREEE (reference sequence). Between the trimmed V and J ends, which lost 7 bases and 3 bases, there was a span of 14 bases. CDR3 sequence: CASALGDNYEQYF. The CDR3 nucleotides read TGTGCCAGCGCGTTAGGGGATAACTACGAGCAGTACTTC.

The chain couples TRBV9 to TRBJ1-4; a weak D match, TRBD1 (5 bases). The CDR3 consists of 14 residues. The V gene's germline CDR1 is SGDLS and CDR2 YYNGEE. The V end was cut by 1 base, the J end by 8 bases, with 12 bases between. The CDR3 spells CASSVRGEGEKLFF. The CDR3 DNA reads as TGTGCCAGCAGCGTACGGGGGGAAGGGGAAAAACTGTTTTTT.

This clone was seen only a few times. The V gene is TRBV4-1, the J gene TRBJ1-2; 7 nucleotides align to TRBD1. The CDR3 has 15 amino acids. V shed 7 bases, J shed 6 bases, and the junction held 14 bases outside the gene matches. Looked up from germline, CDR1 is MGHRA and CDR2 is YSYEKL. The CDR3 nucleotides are TGCGCCAGCAATGTTGCAGAGACAGGGAGTGATGGCTACACCTTC. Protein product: CASNVAETGSDGYTF.

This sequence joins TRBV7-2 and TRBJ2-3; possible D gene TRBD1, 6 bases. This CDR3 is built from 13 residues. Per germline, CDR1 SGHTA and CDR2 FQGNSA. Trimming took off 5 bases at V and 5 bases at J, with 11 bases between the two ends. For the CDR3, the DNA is TGTGCCAGCAGCCTGACGACAGGAGATACGCAGTATTTT. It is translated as CASSLTTGDTQYF. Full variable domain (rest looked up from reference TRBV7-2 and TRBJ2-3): GAGVSQSPSNKVTEKGKDVELRCDPISGHTALYWYRQSLGQGLEFLIYFQGNSAPDKSGLPSDRFSAERTGGSVSTLTIQRTQQEDSAVYLCASSLTTGDTQYFGPGTRLTVL.

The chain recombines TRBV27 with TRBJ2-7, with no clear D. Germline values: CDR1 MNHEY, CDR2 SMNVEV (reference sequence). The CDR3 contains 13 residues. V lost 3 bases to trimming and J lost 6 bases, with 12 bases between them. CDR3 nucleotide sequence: TGTGCCAGCAGTTTTGGGTCTGGCGCCGAGCAGTACTTC. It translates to CASSFGSGAEQYF.

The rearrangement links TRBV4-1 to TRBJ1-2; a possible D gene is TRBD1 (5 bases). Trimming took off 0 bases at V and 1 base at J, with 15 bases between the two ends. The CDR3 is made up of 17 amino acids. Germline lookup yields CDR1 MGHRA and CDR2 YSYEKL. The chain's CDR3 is CASSQDSGGVLNYGYTF. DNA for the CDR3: TGCGCCAGCAGCCAAGATTCCGGGGGGGTCCTTAACTATGGCTACACCTTC.

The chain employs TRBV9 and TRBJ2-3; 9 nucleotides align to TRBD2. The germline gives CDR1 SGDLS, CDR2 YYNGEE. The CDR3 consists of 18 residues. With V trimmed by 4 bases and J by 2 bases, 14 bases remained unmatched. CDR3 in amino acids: CASSPRLTGTSLTDTQYF. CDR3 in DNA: TGTGCCAGCAGCCCCCGGCTAACCGGGACTAGCCTCACAGATACGCAGTATTTT.

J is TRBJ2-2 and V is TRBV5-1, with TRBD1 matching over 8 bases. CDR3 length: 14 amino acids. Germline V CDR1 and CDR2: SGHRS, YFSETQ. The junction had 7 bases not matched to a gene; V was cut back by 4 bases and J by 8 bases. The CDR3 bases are TGCGCCAGCAGCCCCCTGACAGGGGCTGGGGAGCTGTTTTTT. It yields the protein CASSPLTGAGELFF.

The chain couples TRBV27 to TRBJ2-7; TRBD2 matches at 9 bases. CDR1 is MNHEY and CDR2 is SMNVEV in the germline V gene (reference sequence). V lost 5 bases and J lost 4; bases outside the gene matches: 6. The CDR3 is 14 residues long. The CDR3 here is CASSPTAGGYEQYF. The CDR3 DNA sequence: TGTGCCAGCAGTCCGACGGCGGGGGGGTACGAGCAGTACTTC.

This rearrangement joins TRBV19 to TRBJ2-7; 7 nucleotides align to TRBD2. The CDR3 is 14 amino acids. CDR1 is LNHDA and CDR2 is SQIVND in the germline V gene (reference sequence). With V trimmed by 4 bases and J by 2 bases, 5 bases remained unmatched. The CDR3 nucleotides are TGTGCCAGTAGTAGGGCTAGCGGTCCCTACGAGCAGTACTTC. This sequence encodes CASSRASGPYEQYF.

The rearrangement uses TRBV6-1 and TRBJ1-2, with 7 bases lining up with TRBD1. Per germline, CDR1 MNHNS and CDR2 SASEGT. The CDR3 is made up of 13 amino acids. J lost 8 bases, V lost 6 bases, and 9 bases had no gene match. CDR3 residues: CASSPGTVPGYTF. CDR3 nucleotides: TGTGCCAGCAGCCCTGGGACAGTTCCCGGCTACACCTTC.

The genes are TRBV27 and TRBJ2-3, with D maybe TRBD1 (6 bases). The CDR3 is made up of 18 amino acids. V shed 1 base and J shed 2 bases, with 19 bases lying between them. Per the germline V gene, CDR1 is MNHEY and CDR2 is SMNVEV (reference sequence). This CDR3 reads CASSLLTGPTGFTDTQYF. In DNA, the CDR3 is TGTGCCAGCAGTTTATTGACAGGCCCGACAGGCTTCACAGATACGCAGTATTTT.

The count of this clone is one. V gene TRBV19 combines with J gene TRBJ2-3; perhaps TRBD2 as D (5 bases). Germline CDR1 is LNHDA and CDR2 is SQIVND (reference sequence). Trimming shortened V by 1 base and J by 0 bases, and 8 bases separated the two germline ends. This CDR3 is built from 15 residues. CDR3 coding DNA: TGTGCCAGTAGTATAGGAACGGGGAGCACAGATACGCAGTATTTT. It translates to CASSIGTGSTDTQYF.

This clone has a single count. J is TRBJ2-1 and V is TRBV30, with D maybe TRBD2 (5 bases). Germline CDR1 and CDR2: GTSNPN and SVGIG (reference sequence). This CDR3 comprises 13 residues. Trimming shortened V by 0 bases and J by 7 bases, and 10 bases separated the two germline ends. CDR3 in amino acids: CAWSVLQRNEQFF. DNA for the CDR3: TGTGCCTGGAGTGTCCTGCAGCGGAATGAGCAGTTCTTC. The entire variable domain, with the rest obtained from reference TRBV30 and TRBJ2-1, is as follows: SQTIHQWPATLVQPVGSPLSLECTVEGTSNPNLYWYRQAAGRGLQLLFYSVGIGQISSEVPQNLSASRPQDRQFILSSKKLLLSDSGFYLCAWSVLQRNEQFFGPGTRLTVL.

The CDR3 DNA reads TGTGCCAGCAACACAGGAGGGGTTAATTCACCCCTCCACTTT. This codes for CASNTGGVNSPLHF. This chain joins TRBV6-1 and TRBJ1-6; D perhaps matches TRBD1 (5 bases). This CDR3 spans 14 amino acids. Between the trimmed V and J ends, which lost 7 bases and 6 bases, there was a span of 13 bases. Per the germline V gene, CDR1 is MNHNS and CDR2 is SASEGT.

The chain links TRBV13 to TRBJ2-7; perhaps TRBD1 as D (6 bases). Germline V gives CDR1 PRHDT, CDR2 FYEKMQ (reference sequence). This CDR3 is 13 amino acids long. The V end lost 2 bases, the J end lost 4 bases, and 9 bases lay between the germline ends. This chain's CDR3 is CASSLSGTYEQYF. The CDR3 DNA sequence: TGTGCCAGCAGCTTATCCGGGACATACGAGCAGTACTTC.

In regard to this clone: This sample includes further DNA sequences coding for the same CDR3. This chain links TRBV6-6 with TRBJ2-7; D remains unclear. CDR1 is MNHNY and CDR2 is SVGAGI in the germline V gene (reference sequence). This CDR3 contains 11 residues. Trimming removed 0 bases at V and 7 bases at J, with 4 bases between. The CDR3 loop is CASSYSGEQYF. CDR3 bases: TGTGCCAGCAGTTACTCCGGGGAGCAGTACTTC.

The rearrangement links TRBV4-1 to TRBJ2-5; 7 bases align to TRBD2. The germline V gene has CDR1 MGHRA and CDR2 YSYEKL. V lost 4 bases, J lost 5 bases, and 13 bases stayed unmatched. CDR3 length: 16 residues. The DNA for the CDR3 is TGCGCCAGCAGCCTCCAGACGACTAGCAGCATGGAGACCCAGTACTTC. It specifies CASSLQTTSSMETQYF.

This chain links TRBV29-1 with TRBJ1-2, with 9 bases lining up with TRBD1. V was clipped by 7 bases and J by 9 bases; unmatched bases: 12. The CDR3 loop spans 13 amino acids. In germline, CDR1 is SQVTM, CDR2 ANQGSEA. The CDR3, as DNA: TGCAGCGCCGGATACCGGACAGGGGAGAGCTACACCTTC. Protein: CSAGYRTGESYTF. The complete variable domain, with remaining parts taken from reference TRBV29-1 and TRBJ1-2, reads SAVISQKPSRDICQRGTSLTIQCQVDSQVTMMFWYRQQPGQSLTLIATANQGSEATYESGFVIDKFPISRPNLTFSTLTVSNMSPEDSSIYLCSAGYRTGESYTFGSGTRLTVV.

This CDR3 reads CASSQSEPQHF. CDR3 in DNA: TGCGCCAGCAGTCAATCAGAGCCCCAGCATTTT. The rearrangement uses TRBV23-1 and TRBJ1-5; D is undetermined. TRBV23-1 is known as an ORF, though its function is uncertain. This CDR3 contains 11 residues. V was pared by 0 bases and J by 8 bases, with 2 bases between.